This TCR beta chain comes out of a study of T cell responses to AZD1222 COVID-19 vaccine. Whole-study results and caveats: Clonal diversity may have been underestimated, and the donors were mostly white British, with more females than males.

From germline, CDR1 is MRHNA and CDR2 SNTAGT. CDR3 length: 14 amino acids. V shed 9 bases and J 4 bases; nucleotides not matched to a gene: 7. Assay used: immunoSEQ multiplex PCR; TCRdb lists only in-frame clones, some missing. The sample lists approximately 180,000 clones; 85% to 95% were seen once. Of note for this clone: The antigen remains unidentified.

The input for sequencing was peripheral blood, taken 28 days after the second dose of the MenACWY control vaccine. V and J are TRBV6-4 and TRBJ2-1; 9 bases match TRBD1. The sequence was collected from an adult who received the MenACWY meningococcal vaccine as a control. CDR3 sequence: CASSPGQGYNEQFF. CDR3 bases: TGTGCCAGTTCCCCGGGACAGGGATACAATGAGCAGTTCTTC.